This T cell receptor beta chain stems from a study of cytomegalovirus exposure and HLA in healthy donors. Study observations and caveats: Reports indicate that TCR beta sequences accurately predicted the HLA-A and HLA-B alleles of most subjects.

Use of 60 Vbeta and 13 Jbeta primers characterized the PCR. Sequenced by immunoSEQ multiplex PCR; TCRdb stores in-frame clones only, minus some. The top ten clones hold roughly 2% of a sample with over 150,000 clones, about 80% of them seen once. As to this clone: Its antigen is unidentified.

Germline V gene sequence: CDR1 SGHRS, CDR2 YFSETQ. This CDR3 comprises 20 residues. The germline V and J ends were trimmed by 2 bases and 4 bases, with 28 bases remaining between them. The source is a man aged 40-50 years in good health and CMV-seronegative. J is TRBJ2-1 and V is TRBV5-1, with D possibly TRBD2 on 6 matching bases. Sequenced sample: PBMCs. In DNA form, the CDR3 reads TGCGCCAGCAGCTTTGGGCGGACTTTGGCCGCCGGTGGGGGGTACAATGAGCAGTTCTTC. It yields the protein CASSFGRTLAAGGGYNEQFF.